This T cell receptor beta chain was retrieved from a study of PD-1 blockade in classical Hodgkin lymphoma. General observations from the study: Diminished baseline TCR diversity has been reported in newly diagnosed patients relative to healthy donors.

Profiled with immunoSEQ multiplex PCR; TCRdb holds only in-frame clones, not every one. This sample has 20,000 to 30,000 clones; about 89% occur once, and the top ten carry roughly 0.58%. Concerning this clone itself: Its antigen is still unknown.

V was shortened by 6 bases and J by 9 bases, with 6 bases between the two germline ends. CDR1 is MNHEY and CDR2 is SVGAGI in the germline V gene. The CDR3 spans 10 residues. Indicated time point: newly diagnosed, previously untreated cHL patient sample. From thawed PBMCs, CD4+ T cells were purified using magnetic negative selection. As a comparison, the study used PBMCs from newly diagnosed, untreated classical Hodgkin lymphoma. Sequenced input: CD4+ T cells from blood. V usage is TRBV6-5 and J usage is TRBJ2-1; the D is unclear. The clonotype originates from a human donor with classical Hodgkin lymphoma. The CDR3 nucleotides read TGTGCCAGCAGGGGAAGTGAGCAGTTCTTC. Its translation: CASRGSEQFF.